The rows below give T cell receptor beta chains drawn from one sample of a study of T cell responses to AZD1222 COVID-19 vaccine. Sequenced by immunoSEQ multiplex PCR; TCRdb stores in-frame clones only, minus some. The sample shows under 200,000 clones, over 85% of them seen only once. The material sequenced was peripheral blood, taken on day 0 of AZD1222 vaccination. These receptors originate from an adult in good health. CDR3s include the opening cysteine and the closing phenylalanine or tryptophan. Fields, in order: CDR3 protein, D gene, J gene, clone size, V gene. A D gene is named only where the DNA matches it firmly. Size values are once, few and many counts, or a class for expanded clones, and some rows have none.

CSVVGAGSNEKLFF,NA,TRBJ1-4,NA,TRBV29-1
CASSLRSVSGDPDTQYF,TRBD2,TRBJ2-3,NA,TRBV5-1
CASSFGSTDTQYF,NA,TRBJ2-3,NA,TRBV12-3/TRBV12-4
CATWTSGYEQYF,TRBD2,TRBJ2-7,NA,TRBV10-3
CASSRQGTNTGELFF,TRBD1,TRBJ2-2,NA,TRBV2
CATERGTNEKLFF,NA,TRBJ1-4,once,TRBV2
CASGTGGYIYEQYF,TRBD1,TRBJ2-7,NA,TRBV5-1
CASRKQGANYGYTF,TRBD1,TRBJ1-2,NA,TRBV6-5
CASTRSPRDTEAFF,NA,TRBJ1-1,NA,TRBV19
CASIYGYTF,NA,TRBJ1-2,NA,TRBV21-1
CASSDISMHQPQHF,NA,TRBJ1-5,NA,TRBV25-1
CSASFQGRNYGYTF,NA,TRBJ1-2,NA,TRBV20-1
CASSLRGANTEAFF,NA,TRBJ1-1,NA,TRBV27
CASGGNRGWMDTEAFF,TRBD1,TRBJ1-1,NA,TRBV19
CASSLRSQGTPHSEFF,NA,TRBJ1-4,NA,TRBV18
CATSDLPGQWFF,NA,TRBJ2-1,NA,TRBV24-1
CASSMGGNRVGYTF,NA,TRBJ1-2,NA,TRBV19
CASSFGPGAQGHYGYTF,NA,TRBJ1-2,NA,TRBV5-1
CASSYSTQGNYEQYF,NA,TRBJ2-7,NA,TRBV6-5
CASGDEQYF,NA,TRBJ2-7,NA,TRBV27
CASSEALHYEQYF,NA,TRBJ2-7,NA,TRBV2
CASRGQWDSYEQYF,TRBD1,TRBJ2-7,NA,TRBV6-5
CASSQYRETDTQYF,NA,TRBJ2-3,NA,TRBV7-9
CASSKLTATNYGYTF,NA,TRBJ1-2,NA,TRBV7-8
CASSSRRAEAFF,NA,TRBJ1-1,NA,TRBV28
CASSSLLGAGETEAFF,NA,TRBJ1-1,NA,TRBV7-9
CATSRDRGPGNTIYF,TRBD1,TRBJ1-3,NA,TRBV15
CASSPITLDNSPLHF,NA,TRBJ1-6,few,TRBV19
CASSRAKPDSDYGYTF,NA,TRBJ1-2,NA,TRBV5-1
CASSHRGYNYGYTF,TRBD1,TRBJ1-2,NA,TRBV6-5
CATNPRGAYGYTF,NA,TRBJ1-2,once,TRBV19
CASGTVIGSPLHF,TRBD1,TRBJ1-6,NA,TRBV5-1
CACHGGRTGELFF,NA,TRBJ2-2,NA,TRBV19
CASSVGQGDNQPQHF,NA,TRBJ1-5,NA,TRBV6-4
CATSVGDTQYF,NA,TRBJ2-3,once,TRBV24-1
CASSLSATNEKLFF,NA,TRBJ1-4,NA,TRBV7-9
CASRRTSGTDTQYF,TRBD2,TRBJ2-3,NA,TRBV19
CASSATVNTEAFF,NA,TRBJ1-1,once,TRBV19
CASSLVQGPSEQYF,NA,TRBJ2-7,NA,TRBV7-9
CASSPPAGVSTGELFF,TRBD2,TRBJ2-2,NA,TRBV28
CASSESGDQPQHF,NA,TRBJ1-5,few,TRBV10-1
CAWEGSGMNTEAFF,NA,TRBJ1-1,NA,TRBV30
CASSPLTSEYTGELFF,TRBD2,TRBJ2-2,NA,TRBV7-2
CASSPKWGSLHF,NA,TRBJ1-6,NA,TRBV12-3/TRBV12-4
CATSRGGTARRGYTF,TRBD1,TRBJ1-2,NA,TRBV15
CASSRTLGGEQFF,NA,TRBJ2-1,NA,TRBV4-2
CASSSEQRDSPLHF,NA,TRBJ1-6,NA,TRBV2
CASSKTRGSNQPQHF,NA,TRBJ1-5,NA,TRBV21-1
CASRAGTSAYGYTF,NA,TRBJ1-2,NA,TRBV6-5
CASSIPAGARYGYTF,NA,TRBJ1-2,NA,TRBV19